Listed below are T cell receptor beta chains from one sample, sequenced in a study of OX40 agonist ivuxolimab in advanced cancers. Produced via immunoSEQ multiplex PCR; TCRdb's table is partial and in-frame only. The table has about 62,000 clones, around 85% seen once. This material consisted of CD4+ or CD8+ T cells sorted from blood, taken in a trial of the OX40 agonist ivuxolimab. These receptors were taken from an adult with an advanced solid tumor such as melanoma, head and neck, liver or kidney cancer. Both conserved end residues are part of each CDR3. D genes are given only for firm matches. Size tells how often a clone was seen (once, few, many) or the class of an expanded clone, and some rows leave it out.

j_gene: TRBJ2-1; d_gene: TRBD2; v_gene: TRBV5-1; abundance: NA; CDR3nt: TGCGCCAGCAGCTTGGAGTCTAGCGGGGGGGCCGGGAATGAGCAGTTCTTC; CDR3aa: CASSLESSGGAGNEQFF
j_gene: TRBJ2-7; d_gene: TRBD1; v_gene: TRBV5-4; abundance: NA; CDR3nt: TGTGCCAGCAGCTTCAGAGCCTCGACAGGGACCCACGAGCAGTACTTC; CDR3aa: CASSFRASTGTHEQYF
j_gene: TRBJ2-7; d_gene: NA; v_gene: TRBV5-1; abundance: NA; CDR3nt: TGCGCCAGCAGCTTGGGTGGAACCGCCTACGAGCAGTACTTC; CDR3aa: CASSLGGTAYEQYF
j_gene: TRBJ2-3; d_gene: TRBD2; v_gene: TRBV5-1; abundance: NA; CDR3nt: TGCGCCAGCAGCTTTGCAGCGGGGGCCACCCTGACAGATACGCAGTATTTT; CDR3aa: CASSFAAGATLTDTQYF
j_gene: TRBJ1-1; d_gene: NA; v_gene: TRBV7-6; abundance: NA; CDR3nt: TGTGCCAGCAGCCCTGGGACCGTCAACACTGAAGCTTTCTTT; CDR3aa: CASSPGTVNTEAFF
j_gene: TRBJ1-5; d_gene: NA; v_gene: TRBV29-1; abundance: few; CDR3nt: TGCAGCGTTGCCCTTAGCAATCAGCCCCAGCATTTT; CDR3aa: CSVALSNQPQHF
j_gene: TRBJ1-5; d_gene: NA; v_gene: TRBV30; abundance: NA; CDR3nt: TGTGCCTGGAGTGTACCAGGCCAGCCCCAGCATTTT; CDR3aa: CAWSVPGQPQHF
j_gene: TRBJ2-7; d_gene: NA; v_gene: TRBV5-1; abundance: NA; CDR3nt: TGCGCCAGCAAGGTGGCAGGGGGGTCCTACGAGCAGTACTTC; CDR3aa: CASKVAGGSYEQYF
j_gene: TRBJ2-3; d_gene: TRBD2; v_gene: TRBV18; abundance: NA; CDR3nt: TGTGCCAGCTCACCAACTAGCGGGGCCTCGGATACGCAGTATTTT; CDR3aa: CASSPTSGASDTQYF
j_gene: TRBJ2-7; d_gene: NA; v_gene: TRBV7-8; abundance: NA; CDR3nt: TGTGCCAGCAGTTTCGGAGGTTCCTACGAGCAGTACTTC; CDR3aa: CASSFGGSYEQYF
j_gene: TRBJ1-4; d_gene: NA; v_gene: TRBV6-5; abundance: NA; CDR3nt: TGTGCCAGCAGTTACATATCGGGGGCAACTAATGAAAAACTGTTTTTT; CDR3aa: CASSYISGATNEKLFF
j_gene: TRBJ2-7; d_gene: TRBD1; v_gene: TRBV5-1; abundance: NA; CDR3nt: TGCGCCAGCAGCAGACGACAGGGGTCCTACGAGCAGTACTTC; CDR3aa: CASSRRQGSYEQYF
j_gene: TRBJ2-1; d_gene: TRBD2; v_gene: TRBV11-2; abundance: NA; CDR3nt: TGTGCCAGCAGCTTAGGAACGTTGGCGGGAGTTGTCAATGAGCAGTTCTTC; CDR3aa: CASSLGTLAGVVNEQFF
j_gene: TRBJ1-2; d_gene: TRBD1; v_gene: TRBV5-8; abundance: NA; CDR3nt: TGTGCCAGCAGCTTGTGGCAGGGGGCTCGTGGCTACACCTTC; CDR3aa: CASSLWQGARGYTF
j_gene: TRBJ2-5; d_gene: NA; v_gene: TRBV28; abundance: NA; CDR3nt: TGTGCCAGCAGTTTGGGGGAAGTGGAGACCCAGTACTTC; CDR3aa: CASSLGEVETQYF
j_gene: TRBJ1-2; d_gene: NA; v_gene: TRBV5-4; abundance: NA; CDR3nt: TGTGCCAGCAGCTCTATCCTGGGTTGGAACTATGGCTACACCTTC; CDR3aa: CASSSILGWNYGYTF
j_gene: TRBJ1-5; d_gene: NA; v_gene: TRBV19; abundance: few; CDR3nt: TGTGCCATAGGGCGTCGGGATAACAATCAGCCCCAGCATTTT; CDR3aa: CAIGRRDNNQPQHF
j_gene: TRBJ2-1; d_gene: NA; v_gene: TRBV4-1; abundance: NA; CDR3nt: TGCGCCAGCAGCCAAGAGTTGAGAGGGCATGAGCAGTTCTTC; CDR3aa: CASSQELRGHEQFF
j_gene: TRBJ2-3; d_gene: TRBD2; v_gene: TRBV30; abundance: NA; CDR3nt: TGTGCCTGGAGGTTAGCGGGGGGCTCAGATACGCAGTATTTT; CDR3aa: CAWRLAGGSDTQYF
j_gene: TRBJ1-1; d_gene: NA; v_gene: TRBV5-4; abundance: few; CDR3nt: TGTGCCAGCAGCTTGGTAGGGGGGGAAACTGAAGCTTTCTTT; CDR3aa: CASSLVGGETEAFF
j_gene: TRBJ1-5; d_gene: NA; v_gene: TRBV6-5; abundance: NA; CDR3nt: TGTGCCAGCAGTTACTCTTTGGGGGCGAATCAGCCCCAGCATTTT; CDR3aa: CASSYSLGANQPQHF
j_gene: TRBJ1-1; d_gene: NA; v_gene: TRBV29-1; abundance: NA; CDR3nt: TGCAGCGGATACAGGCACATGAACACTGAAGCTTTCTTT; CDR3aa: CSGYRHMNTEAFF
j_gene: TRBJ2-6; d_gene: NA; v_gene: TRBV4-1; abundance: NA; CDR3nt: TGCGCCAGCAGCCAAGTTTGGAGGAGCTCTGGGGCCAACGTCCTGACTTTC; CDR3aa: CASSQVWRSSGANVLTF
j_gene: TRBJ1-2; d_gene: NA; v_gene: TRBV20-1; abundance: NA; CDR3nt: TGCAGTGCTACCAGGGTTGGCTACACCTTC; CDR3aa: CSATRVGYTF
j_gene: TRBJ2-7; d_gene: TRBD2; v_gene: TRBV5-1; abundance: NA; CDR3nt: TGCGCCAGCAGCTTGGCCGAAGCTAGCGGGCCACCCTACGAGCAGTACTTC; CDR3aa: CASSLAEASGPPYEQYF
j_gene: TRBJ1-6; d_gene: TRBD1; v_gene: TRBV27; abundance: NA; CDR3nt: TGTGCCAGCAGCTCCCAATTCGACAGGGGGCGGTCCTATAATTCACCCCTCCACTTT; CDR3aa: CASSSQFDRGRSYNSPLHF
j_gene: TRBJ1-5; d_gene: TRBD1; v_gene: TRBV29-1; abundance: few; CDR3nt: TGCAGCGTTGGACAGGGGGAATATCAGCCCCAGCATTTT; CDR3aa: CSVGQGEYQPQHF
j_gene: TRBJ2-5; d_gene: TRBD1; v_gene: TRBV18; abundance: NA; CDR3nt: TGTGCCAGCTCACCAGACAGGGCCCAGTACTTC; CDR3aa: CASSPDRAQYF
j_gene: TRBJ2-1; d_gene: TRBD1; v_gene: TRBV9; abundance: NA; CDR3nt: TGTGCCAGCAGCATCGTGGGACAGGGCGGTTTTAAGTTCTTC; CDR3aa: CASSIVGQGGFKFF
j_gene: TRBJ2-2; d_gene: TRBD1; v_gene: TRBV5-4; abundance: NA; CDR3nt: TGTGCCAGCAGCCGCGGACAGGGCGACCGCACCGGGGAGCTGTTTTTT; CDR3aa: CASSRGQGDRTGELFF
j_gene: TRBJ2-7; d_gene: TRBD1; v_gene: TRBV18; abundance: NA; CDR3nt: TGTGCCAGCTCAAACCGGGACAGGGTCGGCGAGCAGTACTTC; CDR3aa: CASSNRDRVGEQYF
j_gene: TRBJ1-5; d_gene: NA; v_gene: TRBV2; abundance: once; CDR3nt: TGTGCCAGCAGTCCCGGGACACTCAATCAGCCCCAGCATTTT; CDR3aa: CASSPGTLNQPQHF
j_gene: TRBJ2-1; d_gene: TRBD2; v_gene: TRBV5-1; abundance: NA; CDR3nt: TGCGCCAGCAGCACCGGGACTAGCCCGAATGAGCAGTTCTTC; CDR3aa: CASSTGTSPNEQFF
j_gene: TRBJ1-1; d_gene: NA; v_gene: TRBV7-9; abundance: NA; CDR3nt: TGTGCCAGCAGCCCTGTGGCAGCAGCTATGAACACTGAAGCTTTCTTT; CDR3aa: CASSPVAAAMNTEAFF
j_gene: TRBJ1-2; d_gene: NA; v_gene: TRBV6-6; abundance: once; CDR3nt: TGTGCCAGCTTTGATTTTTCCTATGGCTACACCTTC; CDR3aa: CASFDFSYGYTF
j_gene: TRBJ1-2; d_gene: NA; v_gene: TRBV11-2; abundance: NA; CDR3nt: TGTGCCAGCAGCCCCTCAAACTATGGCTACACCTTC; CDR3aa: CASSPSNYGYTF
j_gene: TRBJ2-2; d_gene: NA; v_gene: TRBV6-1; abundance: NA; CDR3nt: TGTGCCAGCAGGCCCTTAAGATCGAACACCGGGGAGCTGTTTTTT; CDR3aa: CASRPLRSNTGELFF
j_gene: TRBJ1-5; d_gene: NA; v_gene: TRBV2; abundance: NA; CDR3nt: TGTGCCAGCAGTGTTTCTGGACTTGGGGGGCTCAATCAGCCCCAGCATTTT; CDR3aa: CASSVSGLGGLNQPQHF
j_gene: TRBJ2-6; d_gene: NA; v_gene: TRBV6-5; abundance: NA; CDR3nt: TGTGCCAGCAGTTACTCGAGGACGGCTGCGGCCAACGTCCTGACTTTC; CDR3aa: CASSYSRTAAANVLTF
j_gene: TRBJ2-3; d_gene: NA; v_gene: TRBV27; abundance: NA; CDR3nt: TGTGCCAGCAGTTTCATCGGAAGCACAGATACGCAGTATTTT; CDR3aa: CASSFIGSTDTQYF
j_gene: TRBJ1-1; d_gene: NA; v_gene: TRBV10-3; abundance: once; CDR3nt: TGTGCCATCAGGGGGGGGACCGGGAACACTGAAGCTTTCTTT; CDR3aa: CAIRGGTGNTEAFF
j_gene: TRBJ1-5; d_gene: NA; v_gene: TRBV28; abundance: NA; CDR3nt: TGTGCCAGCAACCCCCCCTTAATGCCCCAGCATTTT; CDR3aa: CASNPPLMPQHF